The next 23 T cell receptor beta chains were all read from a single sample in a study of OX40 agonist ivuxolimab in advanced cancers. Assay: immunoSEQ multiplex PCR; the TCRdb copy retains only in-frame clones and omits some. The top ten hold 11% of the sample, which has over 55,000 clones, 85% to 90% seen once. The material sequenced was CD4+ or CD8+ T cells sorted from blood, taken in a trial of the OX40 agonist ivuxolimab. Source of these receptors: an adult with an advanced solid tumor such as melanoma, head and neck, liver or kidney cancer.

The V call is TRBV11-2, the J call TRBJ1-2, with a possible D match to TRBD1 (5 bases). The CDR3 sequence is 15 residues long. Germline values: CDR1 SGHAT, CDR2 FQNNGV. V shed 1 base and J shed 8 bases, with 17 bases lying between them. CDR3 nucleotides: TGTGCCAGCAGCTTAGCGGGACGCGGGACGTGGGGCTACACCTTC. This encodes CASSLAGRGTWGYTF.

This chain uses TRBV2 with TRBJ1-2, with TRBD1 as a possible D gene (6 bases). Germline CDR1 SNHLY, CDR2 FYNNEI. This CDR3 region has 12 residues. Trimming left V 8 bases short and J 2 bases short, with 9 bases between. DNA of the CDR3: TGTGCCAGCCGGACAGTCAACTATGGCTACACCTTC. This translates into CASRTVNYGYTF.

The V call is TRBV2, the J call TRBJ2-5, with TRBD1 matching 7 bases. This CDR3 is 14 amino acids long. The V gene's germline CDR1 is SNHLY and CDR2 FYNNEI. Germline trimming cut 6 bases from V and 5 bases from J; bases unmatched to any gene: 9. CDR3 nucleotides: TGTGCCAGCAGGGAACAGGGGTATCGGGAGACCCAGTACTTC. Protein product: CASREQGYRETQYF.

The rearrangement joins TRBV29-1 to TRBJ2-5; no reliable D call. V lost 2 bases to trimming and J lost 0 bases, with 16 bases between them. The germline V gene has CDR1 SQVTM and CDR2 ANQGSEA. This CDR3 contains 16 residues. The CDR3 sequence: CSVELGRVGNQETQYF. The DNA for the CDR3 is TGCAGCGTTGAATTGGGTAGGGTGGGGAACCAAGAGACCCAGTACTTC.

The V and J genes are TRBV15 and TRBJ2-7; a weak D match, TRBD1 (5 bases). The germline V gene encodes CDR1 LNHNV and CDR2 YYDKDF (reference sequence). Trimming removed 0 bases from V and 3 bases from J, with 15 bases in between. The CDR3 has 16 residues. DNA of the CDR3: TGTGCCACCAGCAGAGACAAATCCTCTCAGGGCTACGAGCAGTACTTC. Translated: CATSRDKSSQGYEQYF.

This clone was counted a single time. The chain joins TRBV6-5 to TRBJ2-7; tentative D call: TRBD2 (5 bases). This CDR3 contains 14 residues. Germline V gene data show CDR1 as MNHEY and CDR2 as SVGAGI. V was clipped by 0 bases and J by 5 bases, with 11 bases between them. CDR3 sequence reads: CASSYSTGRNEQYF. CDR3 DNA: TGTGCCAGCAGTTACTCGACGGGAAGGAACGAGCAGTACTTC.

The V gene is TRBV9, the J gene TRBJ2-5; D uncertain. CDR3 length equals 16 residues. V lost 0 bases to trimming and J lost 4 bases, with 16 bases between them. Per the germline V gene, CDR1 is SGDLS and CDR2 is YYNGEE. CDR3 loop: CASSVEGGRAPETQYF. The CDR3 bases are TGTGCCAGCAGCGTAGAGGGCGGACGGGCCCCAGAGACCCAGTACTTC.

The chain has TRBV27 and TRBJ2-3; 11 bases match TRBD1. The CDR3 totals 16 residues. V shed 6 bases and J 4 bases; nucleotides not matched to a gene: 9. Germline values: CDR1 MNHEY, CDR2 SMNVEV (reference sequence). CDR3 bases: TGTGCCAGCAGAACTCGGGACAGGGGGTTTTCAGATACGCAGTATTTT. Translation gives CASRTRDRGFSDTQYF.

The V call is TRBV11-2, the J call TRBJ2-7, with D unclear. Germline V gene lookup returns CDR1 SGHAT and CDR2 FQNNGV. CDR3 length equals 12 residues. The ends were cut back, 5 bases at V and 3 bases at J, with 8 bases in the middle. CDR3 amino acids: CASSHALYEQYF. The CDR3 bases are TGTGCCAGCAGCCATGCACTCTACGAGCAGTACTTC. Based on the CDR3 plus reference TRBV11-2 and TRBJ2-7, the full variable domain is EAGVAQSPRYKIIEKRQSVAFWCNPISGHATLYWYQQILGQGPKLLIQFQNNGVVDDSQLPKDRFSAERLKGVDSTLKIQPAKLEDSAVYLCASSHALYEQYFGPGTRLTVT.

Here the CDR3 reads CSVATGSYNEQFF. The CDR3 nucleotides are TGCAGCGTCGCTACTGGGTCCTACAATGAGCAGTTCTTC. The rearrangement joins TRBV29-1 to TRBJ2-1; D not certain. The length of the CDR3 is 13 residues. The V gene lost 6 bases and the J gene lost 1 base, with 10 bases spanning the gap. From germline, CDR1 is SQVTM and CDR2 ANQGSEA.

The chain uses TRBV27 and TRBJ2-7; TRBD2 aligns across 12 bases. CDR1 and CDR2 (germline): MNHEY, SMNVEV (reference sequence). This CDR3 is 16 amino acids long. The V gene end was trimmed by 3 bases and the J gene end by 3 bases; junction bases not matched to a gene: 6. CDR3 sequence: CASSLGLAGLGYEQYF. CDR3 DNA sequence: TGTGCCAGCAGTTTGGGACTAGCGGGTCTTGGCTACGAGCAGTACTTC.

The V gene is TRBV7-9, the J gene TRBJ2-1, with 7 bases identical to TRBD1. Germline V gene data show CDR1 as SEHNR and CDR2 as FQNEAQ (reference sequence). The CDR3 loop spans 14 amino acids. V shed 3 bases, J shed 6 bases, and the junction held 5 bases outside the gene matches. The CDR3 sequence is CASSLVGGSNEQFF. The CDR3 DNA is TGTGCCAGCAGCTTGGTAGGGGGCTCCAATGAGCAGTTCTTC.

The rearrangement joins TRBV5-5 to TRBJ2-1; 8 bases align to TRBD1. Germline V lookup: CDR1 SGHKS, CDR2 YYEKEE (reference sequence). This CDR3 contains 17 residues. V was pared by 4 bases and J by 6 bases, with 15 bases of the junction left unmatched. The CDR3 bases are TGTGCCAGCAGCCCGGTCCCGTGGACAGGGACTGGCAATGAGCAGTTCTTC. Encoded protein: CASSPVPWTGTGNEQFF.

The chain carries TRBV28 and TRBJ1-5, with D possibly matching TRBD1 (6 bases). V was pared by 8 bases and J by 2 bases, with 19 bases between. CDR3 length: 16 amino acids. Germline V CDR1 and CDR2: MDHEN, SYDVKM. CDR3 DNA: TGTGCCAGCTCGGAGAACACAGGGATCGGCAATCAGCCCCAGCATTTT. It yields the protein CASSENTGIGNQPQHF.

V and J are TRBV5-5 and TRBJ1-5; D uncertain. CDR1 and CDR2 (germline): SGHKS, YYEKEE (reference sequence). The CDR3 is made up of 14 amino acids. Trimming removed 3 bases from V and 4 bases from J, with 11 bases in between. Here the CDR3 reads CASSSLSGNQPQHF. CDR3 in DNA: TGTGCCAGCAGCTCCCTTTCTGGGAATCAGCCCCAGCATTTT. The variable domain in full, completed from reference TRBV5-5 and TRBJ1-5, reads DAGVTQSPTHLIKTRGQQVTLRCSPISGHKSVSWYQQVLGQGPQFIFQYYEKEERGRGNFPDRFSARQFPNYSSELNVNALLLGDSALYLCASSSLSGNQPQHFGDGTRLSIL.

DNA of the CDR3: TGTGCCAGCAGACTAGCGGGGCACACAGATACGCAGTATTTT. Translating it yields CASRLAGHTDTQYF. The V and J genes are TRBV6-1 and TRBJ2-3, with TRBD2 matching over 10 bases. Trimming removed 6 bases from V and 2 bases from J; junction bases left unmatched: 2. The CDR3 covers 14 residues. Germline lookup yields CDR1 MNHNS and CDR2 SASEGT.

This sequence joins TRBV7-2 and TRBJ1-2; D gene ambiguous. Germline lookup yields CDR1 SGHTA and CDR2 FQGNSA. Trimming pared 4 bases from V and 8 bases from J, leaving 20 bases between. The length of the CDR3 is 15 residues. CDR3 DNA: TGTGCCAGCAGCTGGAACCCGGACGACCCAGGAGGCTACACCTTC. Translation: CASSWNPDDPGGYTF.

The CDR3 DNA reads TGTGCCAGCTCGCAGATGACAGGGAACAATTCACCCCTCCACTTT. Translated: CASSQMTGNNSPLHF. V is TRBV18 and J is TRBJ1-6; TRBD1 matches at 7 bases. The CDR3 has 15 amino acids. Trimming at V came to 6 bases and at J to 7 bases, leaving 9 bases not matched to a gene. Germline lookup yields CDR1 KGHSH and CDR2 LQKENI.

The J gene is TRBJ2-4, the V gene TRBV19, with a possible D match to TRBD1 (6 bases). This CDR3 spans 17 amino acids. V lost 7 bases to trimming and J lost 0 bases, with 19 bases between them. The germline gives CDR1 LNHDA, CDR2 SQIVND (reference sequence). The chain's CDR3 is CASNPGRGLRAKNIQYF. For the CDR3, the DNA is TGTGCCAGTAATCCAGGCAGGGGCCTAAGAGCCAAAAACATTCAGTACTTC.

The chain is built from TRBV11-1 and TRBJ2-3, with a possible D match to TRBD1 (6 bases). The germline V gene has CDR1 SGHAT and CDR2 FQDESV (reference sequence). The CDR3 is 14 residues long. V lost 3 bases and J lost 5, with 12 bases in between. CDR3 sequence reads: CASSFQGSVDTQYF. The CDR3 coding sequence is TGTGCCAGCAGCTTCCAGGGGTCGGTAGATACGCAGTATTTT.

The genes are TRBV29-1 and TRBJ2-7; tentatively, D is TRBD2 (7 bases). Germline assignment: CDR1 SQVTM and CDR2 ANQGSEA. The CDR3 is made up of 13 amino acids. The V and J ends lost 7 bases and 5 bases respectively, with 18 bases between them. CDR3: CSATGGTGHEQYF. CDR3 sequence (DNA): TGCAGCGCCACGGGGGGCACAGGGCACGAGCAGTACTTC.

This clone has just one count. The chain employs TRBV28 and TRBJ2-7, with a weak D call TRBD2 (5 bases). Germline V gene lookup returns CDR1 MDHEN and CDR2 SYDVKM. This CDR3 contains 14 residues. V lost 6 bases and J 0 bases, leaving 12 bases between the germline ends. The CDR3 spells CASSLSRGSYEQYF. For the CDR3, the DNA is TGTGCCAGCAGCTTGAGCCGGGGCTCCTACGAGCAGTACTTC. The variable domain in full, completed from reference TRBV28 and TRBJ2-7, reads DVKVTQSSRYLVKRTGEKVFLECVQDMDHENMFWYRQDPGLGLRLIYFSYDVKMKEKGDIPEGYSVSREKKERFSLILESASTNQTSMYLCASSLSRGSYEQYFGPGTRLTVT.

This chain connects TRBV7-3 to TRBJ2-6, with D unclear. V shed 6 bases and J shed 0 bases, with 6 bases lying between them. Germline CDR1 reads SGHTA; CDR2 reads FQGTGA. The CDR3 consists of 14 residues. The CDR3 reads CASSPSSGANVLTF. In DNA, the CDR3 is TGTGCCAGCAGTCCAAGCTCTGGGGCCAACGTCCTGACTTTC.